This T cell receptor (beta chain) derives from a study of T cells in Graves' hyperthyroidism and ophthalmopathy. V lost 6 bases and J lost 5, with 20 bases in between. The CDR3 consists of 15 residues. Points from the study as a whole: Ophthalmopathy was told apart from stable hyperthyroidism by a 13 V-J model.

This clonotype was seen more than once but under ten times. Its target is unknown. Regions amplified from RNA transcripts were the TCR beta CDR3 regions. When the TCR CDR3 underwent first-round RT-PCR, the HTBI primer set was used. TCRdb independently ran MiXCR on the multiplex PCR reads; one entry per CDR3 protein. This table holds 550,000 to 800,000 distinct CDR3 sequences, about 16% found once. Sequencing was carried out using blood. This clonotype originated in a man in his late teens or twenties with Graves' hyperthyroidism. The genes are TRBV12-3 or TRBV12-4 and TRBJ2-7, with D hard to call. The CDR3 bases are TGTGCCAGCAGCCGCACCCCCGCCCCGAGCCACGAGCAGTACTTC. Its protein is CASSRTPAPSHEQYF.